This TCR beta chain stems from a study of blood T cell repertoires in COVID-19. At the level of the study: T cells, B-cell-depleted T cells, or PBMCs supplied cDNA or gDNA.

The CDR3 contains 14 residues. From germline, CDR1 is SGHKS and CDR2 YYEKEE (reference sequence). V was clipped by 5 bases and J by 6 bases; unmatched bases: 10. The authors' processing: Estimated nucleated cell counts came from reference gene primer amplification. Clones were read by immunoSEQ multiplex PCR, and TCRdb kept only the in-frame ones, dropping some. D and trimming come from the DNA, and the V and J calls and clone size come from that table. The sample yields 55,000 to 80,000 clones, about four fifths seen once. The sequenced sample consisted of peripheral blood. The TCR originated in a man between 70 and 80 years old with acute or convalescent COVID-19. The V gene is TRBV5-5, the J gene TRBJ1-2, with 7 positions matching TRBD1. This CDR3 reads CASRTTTGEDGYTF. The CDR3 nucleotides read TGTGCCAGCAGGACGACAACAGGGGAGGATGGCTACACCTTC.